The present entry profiles one TCR beta chain with its context. Its cognate antigen has yet to be identified. Base qualities are not at hand, and no much larger clone is one base apart. The collaborating institutions used their own protocols to collect whole blood in K2EDTA tubes. For TCRbeta analysis, collaborators shipped samples in one of three forms: frozen whole blood, isolated PBMCs, or DNA extracted from either of those sample types. This sample is drawn from a study of blood T cell repertoires in COVID-19 (dated by TCRdb to about 2020). About the investigation overall: The collaborator samples originated in the United States, Italy and Spain and spanned the acute and convalescent phases of COVID-19. Where HLA class I and class II types were available, the types were taken from metadata supplied by the sample provider, not from assay-based typing. The prospective study material was composed of cDNA or gDNA derived from T cells, B-cell-depleted T cells, or PBMCs. The dataset comprised deeply sampled blood TCRbeta repertoires from subjects exposed to, actively infected with, or recovered from COVID-19. The samples were drawn from two sources: the first 160 participants of the ongoing ImmuneRACE study, and over 1,000 subjects contributed by 6 global collaborators. The repertoires were released in a freely available public database intended as a resource for research on the immune response to SARS-CoV-2. A de-identified subject ID, COVID-19 status, age in years and sex were almost always included in the sample metadata. What the study reported, not specific to this receptor: The quantity of clinical and demographic metadata differed by source and by participant and was supplied without curation.

Germline trimming: 3 bases from V, 6 bases from J; junction bases outside gene matches: 2. From the cysteine up to the phenylalanine, the CDR3 has a length of 14 residues. Of all the DNA, just the CDR3 is kept, 42 bases in frame from base 1. CDR1 and CDR2 are read off the germline V gene (reference sequence) as MNHEY and SMNVEV. TCRbeta CDR3 regions were amplified from genomic DNA using the immunoSEQ Assay, a bias-controlled multiplex PCR. As for how the authors treated the data: Nucleated cell counts per sample were estimated from amplification of reference gene primers within the assay. To quantify the absolute abundance of each unique TCRbeta CDR3 rearrangement, sequence reads were collapsed and filtered. For each sample, productive Simpson clonality was calculated by taking the square root of Simpson's diversity index across productive rearrangements. TCRdb obtained this table from immuneACCESS and retained in-frame rearrangements with V and J assigned. These tables miss some clones; where compared with another copy, unresolved V genes account for less than half of the shortfall, and the remainder is unexplained. That table gives V, J and clone size, and the DNA gave D and trimming. In this sample the table shows 200,000 to 250,000 clones, 82% of which occur a single time. About 3.9% of the sample is taken by the ten largest.

The receptor was derived from a woman of 80 years or more with acute or convalescent COVID-19. Sequencing was performed on peripheral blood. This sequence uses TRBV27 and TRBJ1-1, and 12 junction bases match TRBD1. The CDR3 region reads CASSLGQGAAEAFF. Read as DNA, the sequence is TGTGCCAGCAGTTTGGGACAGGGGGCTGCTGAAGCTTTCTTT.